This entry is about one TCR beta chain. This clone was observed a few times. The antigen it binds to is not known. No much larger clone is present one base from it, and per-base qualities are unavailable. Each donor gave one peripheral blood draw, averaging roughly 120 mL, which was collected into heparinised tubes. A BD FACSAria II was used to sort naive, central memory, regulatory and stem cell-like memory CD4+ T cells with a panel that included CD45RO, CCR7, CD25, CD127, CD95 and CD27. A purity above 95% was achieved for all sorted populations. PBMCs were isolated immediately by Lymphoprep density gradient centrifugation and stained directly without culture. To minimize batch effects, samples were stained and sorted in pairs, one healthy donor with one patient per experiment. Including the terminal cysteine and phenylalanine, the CDR3 comprises 14 residues. Of the read, only the CDR3 DNA is kept; its 42 bases are in frame from base 1. Clipping removes 2 bases from V and 3 bases from J, with 4 as the unmatched junction base count. CDR1 SGHNT and CDR2 YYREEE are derived from the germline V gene (reference sequence).

The sample comes from a study of beta chain features in type 1 diabetes (dated by TCRdb to 2017 to 2018). Regarding the study in general: Patients and healthy donors did not differ in mean age, gender distribution, total cell number or subset yield. Naive and central memory subsets were obtained from all 30 or so donors, but regulatory and stem cell-like memory subsets were isolated from only 8 patients and about 8 healthy donors. The study compared the TCRB repertoires of sorted circulating CD4+ T cell subsets in recently diagnosed type 1 diabetes patients with those in matched healthy donors. Across all samples, around 99 million sorted cells were examined, and cell number per subset correlated strongly with RNA yield.

All of the isolated RNA was reverse transcribed with the High Capacity cDNA Reverse Transcription Kit, so expressed TCRB transcripts were sequenced. Deep immunoSEQ sequencing was performed on naive, central memory and regulatory T cell samples, with an average of roughly 3.6 million total reads per sample. After sorted cells were lysed in RLT buffer, RNA was extracted with DNase-treated RNeasy Micro or Mini kits, with the choice depending on cell number. Each cell subset was processed on its own to prevent cross-contamination, while patient and healthy donor samples were processed together. Using the immunoSEQ multiplex PCR, TCRB sequences were amplified from cDNA into 87-bp fragments spanning the CDR3 region. Amplicons were sequenced on the Illumina HiSeq platform. Under the source paper's analysis protocol: Synthetic template baselines were used to correct PCR bias computationally, reads within Hamming distance 2 were collapsed, and singletons that could not be merged were discarded. By aligning reads against IMGT, V, D and J genes, CDR3 length, and insertions or deletions at six rearrangement sites were assigned. Within each subset, clonotype counts were normalized to the number of sorted cells before true diversity and Gini coefficients were calculated with the tcR R package. The overlap coefficient, calculated on TCRB nucleotide sequences, was used to quantify repertoire sharing. As a proxy for the pre-selection repertoire, out-of-frame TCRB sequences from naive cells were analyzed. TCRdb provides this immuneACCESS table in a form limited to in-frame rearrangements. Some clones are lacking; in checked studies, under half of them reflect an unresolved V gene, and why the rest are absent is not known. V, J and clone size are those of that table, while D and trimming were read from the DNA. This sample has under 400,000 clones in its table, and 10% to 15% of those were observed once. 0.017% of the sample is held by the ten biggest clonotypes.

General findings and caveats noted by the study authors: Patients with type 1 diabetes made fewer insertions and deleted more nucleotides at VDJ recombination sites, implying thymic rearrangement abnormalities. A moderate but significant shortening of TCRB CDR3 length was observed in type 1 diabetes patients in all four CD4+ subsets. Naive, central memory and regulatory TCRB repertoires appeared more similar among patients than among healthy donors. Because the HLA sub-analyses included only small numbers of individuals, any influence of HLA type on TCRB rearrangement was left unresolved. Shorter templates might have been favored by PCR, but patient and control samples were amplified and corrected together, so both groups would have been affected equally by any skew. Because cDNA was sequenced instead of genomic DNA, highly expressing activated cells could be over-represented, though the groups showed no difference in activation or CD3 levels.

The chain is assembled from TRBV5-4 and TRBJ1-2, with TRBD1 identical over 7 junction bases. This TCR came from a man younger than 35 in good health. The specimen was naive CD4+ T cells from blood. What the cell subset or site label conveys for this sample: true naive CD4+ T cells. The bases read TGTGCCAGCAGCTTACCGCAGGGGGACTATGGCTACACCTTC. This gives the protein CASSLPQGDYGYTF.